What follows are 8 T cell receptor beta chains derived from one specimen sequenced in a study of blood T cell repertoires in COVID-19. The repertoire was sequenced with immunoSEQ multiplex PCR; TCRdb's copy has only in-frame clones and lacks some. The sample holds 240,000 or so clones, approximately 80% seen once. The source material was peripheral blood. The receptors here all came from a woman older than 75 with acute or convalescent COVID-19.

The V and J genes are TRBV4-1 and TRBJ2-3, with 8 bases lining up with TRBD2. The V and J ends lost 2 bases and 2 bases, in that order; junction bases with no gene match: 3. Per the germline V gene, CDR1 is MGHRA and CDR2 is YSYEKL. The CDR3 covers 15 residues. The chain's CDR3 is CASSQSGSPTDTQYF. CDR3 bases: TGCGCCAGCAGCCAAAGCGGGAGCCCCACAGATACGCAGTATTTT.

The chain employs TRBV20-1 and TRBJ2-3; 8 nucleotides agree with TRBD2. The germline CDR1 and CDR2 sequences are DFQATT and SNEGSKA (reference sequence). This CDR3 region has 16 residues. Germline trimming cut 3 bases from V and 3 bases from J; bases unmatched to any gene: 11. The CDR3 protein is CSASDEGSGRTDTQYF. The CDR3 nucleotides are TGCAGTGCTAGTGACGAGGGGAGCGGGAGAACAGATACGCAGTATTTT.

This rearrangement joins TRBV2 to TRBJ2-2, with 9 bases lining up with TRBD2. Trimming at V came to 8 bases and at J to 3 bases, leaving 7 bases not matched to a gene. The CDR3 totals 15 residues. Germline V lookup: CDR1 SNHLY, CDR2 FYNNEI. The CDR3 here is CASRRRGGDTGELFF. In nucleotides, the CDR3 is TGTGCCAGCCGACGGCGGGGGGGCGACACCGGGGAGCTGTTTTTT.

The genes are TRBV2 and TRBJ2-7; unclear D gene. V lost 0 bases and J lost 7, with 13 bases in between. The germline V gene has CDR1 SNHLY and CDR2 FYNNEI. The CDR3 has 14 amino acids. The CDR3 sequence: CASSEAGSRREQYF. CDR3 in DNA: TGTGCCAGCAGTGAAGCTGGGTCTAGAAGAGAGCAGTACTTC.

Note on this clone: Distinct nucleotide sequences in the sample also encode this CDR3. CDR3 amino acids: CASSLGGNYGYTF. In DNA form, the CDR3 reads TGCGCCAGCAGCTTGGGCGGGAACTATGGCTACACCTTC. The genes are TRBV5-1 and TRBJ1-2; no clear D. Trimming pared 0 bases from V and 2 bases from J, leaving 5 bases between. The CDR3 is 13 amino acids. Germline assignment: CDR1 SGHRS and CDR2 YFSETQ.

This clone was observed a handful of times. The rearrangement uses TRBV5-1 and TRBJ1-2; TRBD1 matches at 10 bases. The ends lost 0 bases at V and 4 bases at J; junction bases unmatched: 6. The CDR3 extends over 16 amino acids. Germline assignment: CDR1 SGHRS and CDR2 YFSETQ. The CDR3 reads CASSLGQGALSYGYTF. The CDR3 DNA reads as TGCGCCAGCAGCTTGGGACAGGGGGCCTTATCCTATGGCTACACCTTC.

V and J are TRBV9 and TRBJ1-1; 9 positions agree with TRBD1. This CDR3 comprises 12 residues. Looked up from germline, CDR1 is SGDLS and CDR2 is YYNGEE. V shed 3 bases and J 7 bases; nucleotides not matched to a gene: 1. The CDR3 DNA sequence: TGTGCCAGCAGCGCGGACAGGGGTGAAGCTTTCTTT. Translating it yields CASSADRGEAFF.

The rearrangement links TRBV4-3 to TRBJ1-2, with D unclear. V gave up 4 bases and J gave up 0 bases, with 18 bases separating them. There are 17 residues in the CDR3. From germline, CDR1 is LGHNA and CDR2 YSLEER. Here the CDR3 DNA reads TGCGCCAGCAGCCCGGATCTCTATCTCGGGGCTAACTATGGCTACACCTTC. Encoded protein: CASSPDLYLGANYGYTF.